Below, 13 T cell receptor beta chains from the same sample are listed, as sequenced in a study of blood T cell repertoires in COVID-19. Assay used: immunoSEQ multiplex PCR; TCRdb lists only in-frame clones, some missing. The sample has about 370,000 clones; more than 70% are singletons. Sequences were obtained from peripheral blood. The receptors come from a woman in her thirties with COVID-19, enrolled during active disease.

CDR3: CASSGPGQTRAYEQYF. Here the CDR3 DNA reads TGTGCCAGCAGTGGACCGGGACAGACAAGGGCATACGAGCAGTACTTC. The chain uses TRBV28 and TRBJ2-7, with 7 bases that match TRBD1. Unmatched junction bases numbered 14, after V lost 5 bases and J lost 4 bases. The CDR3 spans 16 residues. CDR1 and CDR2 (germline): MDHEN, SYDVKM.

The J gene is TRBJ2-5, the V gene TRBV5-1, with 10 bases aligning to TRBD2. CDR3 size: 15 residues. The V gene end was trimmed by 4 bases and the J gene end by 4 bases; junction bases not matched to a gene: 7. CDR1 is SGHRS and CDR2 is YFSETQ in the germline V gene. In nucleotides, the CDR3 is TGCGCCAGCAGCGAAGGAGCGGGAGGGGGAGAGACCCAGTACTTC. It is translated as CASSEGAGGGETQYF.

The V call is TRBV11-2, the J call TRBJ1-6, with D possibly being TRBD1 (5 bases). This CDR3 comprises 15 residues. Germline CDR1 reads SGHAT; CDR2 reads FQNNGV. With 2 bases removed from V and 5 bases from J, the gap between germline ends came to 10 bases. CDR3 amino acids: CASSLTGVNNSPLHF. The CDR3 region has the DNA TGTGCCAGCAGCTTAACAGGAGTCAATAATTCACCCCTCCACTTT. The whole variable domain, filled in from reference TRBV11-2 and TRBJ1-6, reads EAGVAQSPRYKIIEKRQSVAFWCNPISGHATLYWYQQILGQGPKLLIQFQNNGVVDDSQLPKDRFSAERLKGVDSTLKIQPAKLEDSAVYLCASSLTGVNNSPLHFGNGTRLTVT.

The chain couples TRBV7-9 to TRBJ1-1, with TRBD1 matching 8 bases. V was clipped by 2 bases and J by 3 bases; unmatched bases: 8. The CDR3 contains 16 residues. Germline-derived CDR1 and CDR2 are SEHNR and FQNEAQ (reference sequence). The CDR3 protein is CASSLPRTGRDTEAFF. CDR3 coding DNA: TGTGCCAGCAGCTTACCCCGGACAGGGAGGGACACTGAAGCTTTCTTT.

The rearrangement links TRBV5-4 to TRBJ2-1; possibly TRBD2 for D (8 bases). The CDR3 is 17 amino acids. Germline V CDR1 and CDR2: SGHNT, YYREEE (reference sequence). Trimming removed 0 bases at V and 5 bases at J, with 18 bases between. The CDR3 sequence is CASSLGGSSGTDNEQFF. CDR3 DNA sequence: TGTGCCAGCAGCTTGGGCGGGAGTAGCGGGACAGACAATGAGCAGTTCTTC.

The chain links TRBV9 to TRBJ2-1; 12 positions agree with TRBD1. CDR1 is SGDLS, CDR2 YYNGEE, per germline. The V segment lost 0 bases and the J segment 8 bases; nucleotides outside the gene matches: 6. This CDR3 has 16 amino acids. The CDR3 protein is CASSVGGDRGQHEQFF. The DNA for the CDR3 is TGTGCCAGCAGCGTAGGAGGGGACAGGGGGCAGCATGAGCAGTTCTTC.

The chain links TRBV11-2 to TRBJ2-2; D gene ambiguous. Trimming cost V 3 bases and J 5 bases, with 4 bases left between them. CDR3 length: 12 residues. Looked up from germline, CDR1 is SGHAT and CDR2 is FQNNGV. Written as DNA, the CDR3 is TGTGCCAGCAGCTTCAATACCGGGGAGCTGTTTTTT. This codes for CASSFNTGELFF.

V is TRBV4-1 and J is TRBJ1-2, with D hard to call. Germline-derived CDR1 and CDR2 are MGHRA and YSYEKL. CDR3 length equals 15 residues. V dropped 1 base and J dropped 5 bases, with 14 bases sitting between them. CDR3 loop: CASSQVISGLYGYTF. The CDR3 DNA sequence: TGCGCCAGCAGCCAAGTTATCTCGGGGTTGTATGGCTACACCTTC.

V usage is TRBV11-2 and J usage is TRBJ2-5; unclear D gene. V lost 2 bases, J lost 6 bases, and 10 bases lay in between. From germline, CDR1 is SGHAT and CDR2 FQNNGV. CDR3 length: 13 residues. CDR3 DNA: TGTGCCAGCAGCTTAAACGGTGGGCAGACCCAGTACTTC. Protein: CASSLNGGQTQYF.

The genes are TRBV7-9 and TRBJ1-1; D possibly corresponds to TRBD1 (6 bases). Germline V lookup: CDR1 SEHNR, CDR2 FQNEAQ (reference sequence). V gave up 5 bases and J gave up 9 bases, with 13 bases separating them. The CDR3 is 12 residues long. The CDR3 sequence is CASSHRTAQAFF. CDR3 DNA sequence: TGTGCCAGCAGCCACCGGACAGCCCAAGCTTTCTTT.

The gene calls are TRBV5-6 and TRBJ1-1; TRBD1 aligns across 7 bases. The CDR3 totals 13 residues. V shed 4 bases and J 6 bases; nucleotides not matched to a gene: 6. CDR1 is SGHDT, CDR2 YYEEEE, per germline. CDR3 residues: CASSPTGMPEAFF. In DNA form, the CDR3 reads TGTGCCAGCAGCCCGACAGGGATGCCTGAAGCTTTCTTT.

The chain uses TRBV10-3 and TRBJ1-2; 9 nucleotides align to TRBD1. V lost 5 bases, J lost 1 base, and 5 bases stayed unmatched. Germline-derived CDR1 and CDR2 are ENHRY and SYGVKD. The CDR3 covers 15 residues. The CDR3 is CAISLQGARNYGYTF. DNA of the CDR3: TGTGCCATCAGTTTACAGGGGGCCCGTAACTATGGCTACACCTTC.

DNA for the CDR3: TGTGCCAGCAGCTTGGATGAGTCCTACTATGGCTACACCTTC. It encodes CASSLDESYYGYTF. The chain links TRBV5-6 to TRBJ1-2; D remains unclear. Germline-derived CDR1 and CDR2 are SGHDT and YYEEEE. The CDR3 loop spans 14 amino acids. V dropped 0 bases and J dropped 3 bases, with 9 bases sitting between them.